Listed below are T cell receptor beta chains from one sample, sequenced in a study of metastatic and nonmetastatic thyroid tumors. MiXCR re-clonotyped the PCR reads for TCRdb. The sample contains approximately 19,000 clones, over 20% of which appear only once. Sequencing input: tumor tissue. These receptors came from a male donor with papillary thyroid cancer or a benign thyroid nodule (not recorded which). Some clones in this sample may be carry-over from other donors' samples. Each CDR3 is given with its conserved first and last residue. D genes are given only for firm matches. Only part of the rows carry a size: once, few, many, or a class if the clone is expanded.

d_call j_call cdr3_length v_call clone_size cdr3_nt cdr3_aa
NA TRBJ1-4 13 TRBV12-3/TRBV12-4 many TGTGCCAGCAGGAGGTACTCGAATGAAAAACTGTTTTTT CASRRYSNEKLFF
NA TRBJ2-1 13 TRBV20-1 many TGCAGTGGGTCATTTGCGGACGACAATGAGCAGTTCTTC CSGSFADDNEQFF
TRBD2 TRBJ2-1 17 TRBV10-1 many TGCGCCAGCAGTGGCGGACTAGCGGGAGGGTTCTACAATGAGCAGTTCTTC CASSGGLAGGFYNEQFF
TRBD1 TRBJ1-6 15 TRBV5-6 NA TGTGCCAGCAGCTTGGACAGGGGAATGGGTTCACCCCTCCACTTT CASSLDRGMGSPLHF
NA TRBJ2-1 14 TRBV7-2 many TGTGCCAGCAGCTTATTTTTCGGGAGTGGTGAGCAGTTCTTC CASSLFFGSGEQFF
TRBD1 TRBJ2-5 15 TRBV7-7 many TGTGCTAGCAGCCCTGCCACGGGACAGCACGAGACCCAGTACTTC CASSPATGQHETQYF
NA TRBJ1-3 14 TRBV20-1 many TGCAGTGCTAGTTACGGGCTTCTGGGAAACACCATATATTTT CSASYGLLGNTIYF
NA TRBJ1-2 13 TRBV28 NA TGTGCCAGCAGACCCTTGCCCCTGTATGGCTACACCTTC CASRPLPLYGYTF
TRBD2 TRBJ2-7 13 TRBV18 many TGTGCCAGCTCACCCGGGACTACCTACGAGCAGTACTTC CASSPGTTYEQYF
NA TRBJ2-7 13 TRBV5-1 once TGCGCCAGCAGCTTGGCAGGGGTGGTGGAGCAGTACTTC CASSLAGVVEQYF
TRBD1 TRBJ2-7 14 TRBV20-1 many TGCAGTGCTAGAGCTCCTGGACAGGGTGGCGAGCAGTACTTC CSARAPGQGGEQYF
TRBD2 TRBJ2-1 15 TRBV14 many TGTGCCAGCAGCCTGACTAGCCGCAATTACAATGAGCAGTTCTTC CASSLTSRNYNEQFF
NA TRBJ2-3 14 TRBV20-1 NA TGCAGTGCTAGAGTTGGGGAGGATGGGGATACGCAGTATTTT CSARVGEDGDTQYF
NA TRBJ1-3 14 TRBV30 many TGTGCCTGGAGTGTAGGAAGCTCTGGAAACACCATATATTTT CAWSVGSSGNTIYF
NA TRBJ1-1 15 TRBV6-5 many TGTGCCAGCAGTTACGGGTCTGAAGGGGGAACTGAAGCTTTCTTT CASSYGSEGGTEAFF
TRBD1 TRBJ1-1 13 TRBV7-9 many TGTGCCAGCAGAAAACAGGGGTACACTGAAGCTTTCTTT CASRKQGYTEAFF
NA TRBJ2-3 12 TRBV19 many TGTGCCAGTAGTTGGAGGGAGGATACGCAGTATTTT CASSWREDTQYF
NA TRBJ1-5 14 TRBV20-1 many TGCAGTGCTAGTGATATGGGGACCAATCAGCCCCAGCATTTT CSASDMGTNQPQHF
TRBD1 TRBJ1-1 14 TRBV6-1 few TGTGCCAGCAGACGTGGGACAGCGAACACTGAAGCTTTCTTT CASRRGTANTEAFF
NA TRBJ2-1 11 TRBV12-3/TRBV12-4 many TGTGCCAGCAGTCCGGGCTATGAGCAGTTCTTC CASSPGYEQFF
NA TRBJ1-5 12 TRBV7-2 many TGTGCCAGCAGCTTTCGGAATCAGCCCCAGCATTTT CASSFRNQPQHF
NA TRBJ1-1 13 TRBV28 NA TGTGCCAGCCAATACGGACAGCCAGTGGAAGCTTTCTTT CASQYGQPVEAFF
NA TRBJ2-7 15 TRBV13 NA TGTGCCAGCAGCTTAGAATCACAGGGAGGCTACGAGCAGTACTTC CASSLESQGGYEQYF
TRBD1 TRBJ2-2 16 TRBV12-5 NA TGTGATAGTGGTTCAAGGACAGGGACAGTTCCCCGGGAGCTGTTTTTT CDSGSRTGTVPRELFF
TRBD1 TRBJ2-7 14 TRBV27 medium-sized TGTGCCAGCAGTTCCCCGGGACAGAGCTACGAGCAGTACTTC CASSSPGQSYEQYF
TRBD1 TRBJ1-6 18 TRBV6-1 NA TGTGCCAGCAGCGTTCGAGGGGGACAGAGCTCCTATAATTCACCCCTCCACTTT CASSVRGGQSSYNSPLHF
NA TRBJ2-2 17 TRBV9 NA TGTGCCAGCAGGGGCTGCATGGGCCTTTCAGACACCGGGGAGCTGTTTTTT CASRGCMGLSDTGELFF
NA TRBJ1-1 14 TRBV5-4 many TGTGCCAGCAGCTTGGCGTCAGCCAACACTGAAGCTTTCTTT CASSLASANTEAFF
NA TRBJ1-2 11 TRBV5-5 medium-sized TGTGCCAGCAGCTCACTTTATGGCTACACCTTC CASSSLYGYTF
NA TRBJ1-2 14 TRBV5-8 NA TGTGCCATCAGCTCGCCGGGACACCCGGATGGCTACACCTTC CAISSPGHPDGYTF
NA TRBJ2-3 15 TRBV3-1 many TGTGCCAGCAGCCAAGTTGCTACCCGCACAGATACGCAGTATTTT CASSQVATRTDTQYF
TRBD2 TRBJ2-4 19 TRBV5-1 many TGCGCCAGCAGCCAAACCGGGACTAGCGGGAGATGGGCCAAAAACATTCAGTACTTC CASSQTGTSGRWAKNIQYF
NA TRBJ2-7 18 TRBV19 many TGTGCCAGTAGTATTAAGGTTTCGGGCAGCGGGCTTTCCTACGAGCAGTACTTC CASSIKVSGSGLSYEQYF
NA TRBJ2-1 15 TRBV19 medium-sized TGTGCCAGTAGTATTGATAAGAACTCCTACAATGAGCAGTTCTTC CASSIDKNSYNEQFF
TRBD2 TRBJ2-3 17 TRBV28 many TGTGCCAGCAGTCCTCCGGGACTAGAGTTTAGCACAGATACGCAGTATTTT CASSPPGLEFSTDTQYF
NA TRBJ2-1 10 TRBV20-1 NA TGCAGTGCTAGTGGTGGGGAGCCTTTCTTC CSASGGEPFF
NA TRBJ2-1 16 TRBV12-3/TRBV12-4 medium-sized TGTGCCAGCAGTCCTGGACCACCGAGCTCCTACAATGAGCAGTTCTTC CASSPGPPSSYNEQFF
NA TRBJ2-7 16 TRBV20-1 NA TGCAGTGCTAGTCCCCGGAAGGCGGATAGCTCCTACGAGCAGTACTTC CSASPRKADSSYEQYF